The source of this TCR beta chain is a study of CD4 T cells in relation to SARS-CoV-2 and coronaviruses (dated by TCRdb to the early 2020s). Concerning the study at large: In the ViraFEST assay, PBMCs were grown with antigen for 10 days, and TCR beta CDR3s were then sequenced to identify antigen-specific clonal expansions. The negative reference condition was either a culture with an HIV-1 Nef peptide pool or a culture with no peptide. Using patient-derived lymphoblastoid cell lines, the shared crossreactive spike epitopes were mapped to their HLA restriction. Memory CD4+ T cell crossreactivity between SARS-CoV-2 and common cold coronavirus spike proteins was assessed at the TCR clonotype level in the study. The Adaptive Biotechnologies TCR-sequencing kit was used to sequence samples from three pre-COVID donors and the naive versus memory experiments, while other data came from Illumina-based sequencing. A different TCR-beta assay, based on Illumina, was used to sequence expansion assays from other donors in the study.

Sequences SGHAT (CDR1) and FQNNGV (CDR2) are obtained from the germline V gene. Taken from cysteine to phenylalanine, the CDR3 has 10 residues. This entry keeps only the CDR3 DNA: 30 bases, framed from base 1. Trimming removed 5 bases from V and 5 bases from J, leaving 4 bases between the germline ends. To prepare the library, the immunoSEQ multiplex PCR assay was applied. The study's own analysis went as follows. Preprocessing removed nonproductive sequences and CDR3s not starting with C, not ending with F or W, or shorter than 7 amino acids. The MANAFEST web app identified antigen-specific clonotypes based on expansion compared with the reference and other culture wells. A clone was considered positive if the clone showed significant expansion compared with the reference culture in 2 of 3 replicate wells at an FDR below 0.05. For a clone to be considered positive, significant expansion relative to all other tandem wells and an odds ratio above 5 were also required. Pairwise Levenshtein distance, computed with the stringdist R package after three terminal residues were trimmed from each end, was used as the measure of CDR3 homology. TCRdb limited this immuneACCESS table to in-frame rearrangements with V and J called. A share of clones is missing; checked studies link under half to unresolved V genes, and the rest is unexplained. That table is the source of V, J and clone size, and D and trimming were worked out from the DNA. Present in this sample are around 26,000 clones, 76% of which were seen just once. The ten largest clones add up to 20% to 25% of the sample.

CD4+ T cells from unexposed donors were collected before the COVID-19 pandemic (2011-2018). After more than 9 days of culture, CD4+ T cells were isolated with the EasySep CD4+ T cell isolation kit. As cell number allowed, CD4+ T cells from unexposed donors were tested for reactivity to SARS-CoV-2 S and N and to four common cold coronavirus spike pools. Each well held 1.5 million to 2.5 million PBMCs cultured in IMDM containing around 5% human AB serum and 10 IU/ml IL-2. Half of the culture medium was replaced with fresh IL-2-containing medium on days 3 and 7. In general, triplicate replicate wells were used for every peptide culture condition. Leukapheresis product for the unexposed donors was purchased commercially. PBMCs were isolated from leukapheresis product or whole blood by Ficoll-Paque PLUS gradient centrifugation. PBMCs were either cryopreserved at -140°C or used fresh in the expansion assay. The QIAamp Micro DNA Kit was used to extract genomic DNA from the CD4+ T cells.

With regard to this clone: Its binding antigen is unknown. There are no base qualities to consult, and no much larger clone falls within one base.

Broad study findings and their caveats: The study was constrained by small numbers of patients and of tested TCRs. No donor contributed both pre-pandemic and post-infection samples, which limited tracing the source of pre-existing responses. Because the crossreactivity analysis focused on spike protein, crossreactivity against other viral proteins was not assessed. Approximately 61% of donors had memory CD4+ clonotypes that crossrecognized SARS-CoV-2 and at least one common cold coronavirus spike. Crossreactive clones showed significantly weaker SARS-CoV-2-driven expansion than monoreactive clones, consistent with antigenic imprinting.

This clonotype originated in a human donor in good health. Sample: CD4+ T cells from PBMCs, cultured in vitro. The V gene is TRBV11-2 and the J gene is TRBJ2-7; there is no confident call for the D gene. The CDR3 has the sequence CASSPHEQYF. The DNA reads TGTGCCAGCAGCCCCCACGAGCAGTACTTC.